This T cell receptor (beta chain) was identified during a study of regulatory T cells in long-lasting Graves disease. The V gene end was trimmed by 4 bases and the J gene end by 7 bases; junction bases not matched to a gene: 6. Germline CDR1 reads SNHLY; CDR2 reads FYNNEI. The CDR3 extends over 16 amino acids. Findings of the study overall: Persistent disease was characterized by preferential usage of TRBV28, TRBJ1-2 and TRBJ2-5. Persistent Graves' patients showed reduced TCR diversity versus newly diagnosed patients.

Regarding time point: persistent/refractory GD, antithyroid drugs over 5 years with positive TRAb. Isolated PBMC RNA provided the starting material for the TCR library. Into tubes containing EDTA, about 9.6 milliliters of peripheral blood were drawn. TCR beta libraries were built with iRepertoire HTBI primers and Arm-PCR of CDR3 regions. MiXCR, run by TCRdb on the multiplex PCR reads, gives a single entry per CDR3 protein. Here the sample spans about 470,000 distinct CDR3 sequences, around a fifth being singletons. This clonotype turned up a few times. Its antigen is currently unknown. The sequencing here drew on peripheral blood mononuclear cells (PBMCs), taken when the disease was refractory, from a patient treated with antithyroid drugs. V and J are TRBV2 and TRBJ2-2; 13 bases match TRBD2. The sequence derives from a female donor with Graves disease. The CDR3: CASSATSGGAGGELFF. The CDR3 DNA reads TGTGCCAGCAGTGCTACTAGCGGGGGGGCAGGCGGGGAGCTGTTTTTT.